This TCR beta chain derives from a study of post-analysis software for immune sequencing data. Study in general: The disease courses spanned relapsing-remitting, secondary progressive and progressive-relapsing forms of multiple sclerosis.

Unique-molecular-identifier-tagged TCR beta cDNA libraries were used. TCRdb recomputed calls from the PCR reads with MiXCR, one row per CDR3 protein. The data show 350,000 to 500,000 distinct CDR3 sequences, with 30% to 40% seen just once and 7.6% held by the top ten. Study results and limitations: F measure showed strong co-clustering of same-batch samples. Comparison with controls showed significantly lower normalized Chao1 diversity in multiple sclerosis patients.

This clonotype appeared a few times. The antigen is undetermined. Sequences were obtained from blood. The TCR originated in a girl aged 2 to 9 with multiple sclerosis.

The CDR3 DNA is TGCAGCGTTGAAGAAGGCTGGGCGGGAGGATACGAGCAGTACTTC. Translated: CSVEEGWAGGYEQYF. The rearrangement joins TRBV29-1 to TRBJ2-7; 8 bases line up with TRBD2. J gave up 4 bases and V 0 bases, and 8 bases lay outside the gene matches. Germline lookup yields CDR1 SQVTM and CDR2 ANQGSEA. This CDR3 is built from 15 residues.